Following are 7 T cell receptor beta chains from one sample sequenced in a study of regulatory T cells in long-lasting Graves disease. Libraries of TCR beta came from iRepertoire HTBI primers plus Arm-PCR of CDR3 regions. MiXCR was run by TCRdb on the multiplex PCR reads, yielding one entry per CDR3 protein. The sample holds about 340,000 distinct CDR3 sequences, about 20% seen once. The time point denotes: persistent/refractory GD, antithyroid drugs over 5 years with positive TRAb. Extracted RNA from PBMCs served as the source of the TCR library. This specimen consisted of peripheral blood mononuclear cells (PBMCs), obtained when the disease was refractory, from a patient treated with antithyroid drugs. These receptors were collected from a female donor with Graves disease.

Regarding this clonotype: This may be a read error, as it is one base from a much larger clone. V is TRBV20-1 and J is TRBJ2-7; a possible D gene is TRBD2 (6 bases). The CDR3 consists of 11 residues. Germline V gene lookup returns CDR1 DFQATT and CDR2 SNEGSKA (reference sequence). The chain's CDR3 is CSARRGYERYF. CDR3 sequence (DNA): TGCAGTGCTAGGCGGGGCTACGAGCGGTACTTC.

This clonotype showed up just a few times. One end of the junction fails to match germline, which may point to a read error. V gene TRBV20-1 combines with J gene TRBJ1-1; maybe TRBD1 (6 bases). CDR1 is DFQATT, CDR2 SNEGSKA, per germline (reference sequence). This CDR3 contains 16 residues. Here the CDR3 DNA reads TGCAGTGCTAGAGAGGGGGCGGGGGCTGGGAACACTGAAGCCTTCTTT. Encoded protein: CSAREGAGAGNTEAFF.

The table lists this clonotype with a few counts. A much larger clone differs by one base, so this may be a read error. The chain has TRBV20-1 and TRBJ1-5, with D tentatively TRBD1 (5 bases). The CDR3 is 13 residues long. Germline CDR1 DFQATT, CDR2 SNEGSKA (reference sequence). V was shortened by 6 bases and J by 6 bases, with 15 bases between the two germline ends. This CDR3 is CSARQGPRQPQHF. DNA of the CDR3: TGCAGTGCACGGCAGGGTCCCCGTCAGCCCCAGCATTTT.

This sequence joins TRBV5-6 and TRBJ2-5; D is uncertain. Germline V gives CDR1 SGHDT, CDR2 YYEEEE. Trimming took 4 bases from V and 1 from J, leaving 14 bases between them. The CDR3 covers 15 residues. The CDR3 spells CASSIGNIGQETQYF. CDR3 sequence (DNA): TGTGCCAGCAGCATAGGGAATATTGGCCAAGAGACCCAGTACTTC.

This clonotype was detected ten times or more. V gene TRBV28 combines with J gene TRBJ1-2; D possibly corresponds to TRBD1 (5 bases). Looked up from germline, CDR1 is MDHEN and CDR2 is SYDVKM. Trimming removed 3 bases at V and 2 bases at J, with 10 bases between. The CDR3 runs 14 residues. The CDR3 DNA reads TGTGCCAGCAGTTTGTGGCAGGGCAACTATGGCTACACCTTC. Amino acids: CASSLWQGNYGYTF.

CDR3 sequence reads: CASSTRQGDLWPLHF. The CDR3 nucleotides read TGTGCCAGCAGTACCCGACAGGGGGATTTATGGCCCCTCCACTTT. The V and J genes are TRBV27 and TRBJ1-6; TRBD1 aligns across 9 bases. This CDR3 spans 15 amino acids. Germline CDR1 and CDR2: MNHEY and SMNVEV (reference sequence). V shed 5 bases and J 13 bases; nucleotides not matched to a gene: 12.

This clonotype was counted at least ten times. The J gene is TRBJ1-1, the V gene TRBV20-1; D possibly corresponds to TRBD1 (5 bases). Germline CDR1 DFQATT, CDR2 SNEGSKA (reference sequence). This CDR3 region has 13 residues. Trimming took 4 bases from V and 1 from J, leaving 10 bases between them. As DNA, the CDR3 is TGCAGTGCTACTACCGACAGGAACACTGAAGCTTTCTTT. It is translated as CSATTDRNTEAFF.